This T cell receptor beta chain originates from a study of cytomegalovirus exposure and HLA in healthy donors. Trimming removed 4 bases from V and 6 bases from J, with 15 bases in between. CDR1 is SEHNR and CDR2 is FQNEAQ in the germline V gene (reference sequence). There are 14 residues in the CDR3. Some clones are missing from TCRdb's copy, which holds only in-frame ones; the method was immunoSEQ multiplex PCR. The sample has some 140,000 clones, 85% to 90% seen once. The sequenced sample was PBMCs. The source of this sequence is a man aged 18 to 30 in good health and CMV-seronegative. The rearrangement links TRBV7-9 to TRBJ1-1; D is uncertain. CDR3 amino acids: CASSWRDLVSEAFF. The CDR3 nucleotides read TGTGCCAGCAGCTGGCGGGATCTGGTCTCTGAAGCTTTCTTT.